These 19 T cell receptor beta chains originate from one sample sequenced in a study of blood T cell repertoires in COVID-19. Sequencing used immunoSEQ multiplex PCR; TCRdb keeps in-frame clones, though not all of them. The table lists 180,000 or so clones, over 70% of them singletons. Sequenced material: PBMCs or T cells enriched from blood (not recorded which). These receptors all stem from a woman in her sixties or seventies who had recovered from COVID-19.

This rearrangement joins TRBV28 to TRBJ1-5, with TRBD1 matching over 9 bases. Germline CDR1 is MDHEN and CDR2 is SYDVKM. The CDR3 is 18 amino acids. The junction had 9 bases not matched to a gene; V was cut back by 3 bases and J by 0 bases. As DNA, the CDR3 is TGTGCCAGCAGTTTCCTTATATGGACAGGGGCTAGCAATCAGCCCCAGCATTTT. It codes for CASSFLIWTGASNQPQHF.

This clone was observed a single time. The chain is built from TRBV27 and TRBJ1-2, with a weak D call TRBD1 (6 bases). Germline V gene lookup returns CDR1 MNHEY and CDR2 SMNVEV (reference sequence). V was clipped by 3 bases and J by 6 bases, with 11 bases between them. The CDR3 is 13 amino acids. CDR3 nucleotide sequence: TGTGCCAGCAGTTTCCCACAGGGTGATGGCTACACCTTC. Amino acid sequence: CASSFPQGDGYTF.

The J gene is TRBJ1-6, the V gene TRBV3-1 (or the pseudogene TRBV3-2), with D perhaps matching TRBD1 (5 bases). The CDR3 sequence is 14 residues long. The V gene lost 0 bases and the J gene lost 15 bases, with 15 bases spanning the gap. Germline CDR1 and CDR2: LGHDT and YNNKEL (reference sequence). CDR3 sequence: CASSQDLAGGDLHF. In DNA form, the CDR3 reads TGTGCCAGCAGCCAAGATCTCGCCGGGGGTGACCTCCACTTT.

The chain combines TRBV2 with TRBJ2-5; 13 bases agree with TRBD2. Germline CDR1 reads SNHLY; CDR2 reads FYNNEI. The length of the CDR3 is 15 residues. J lost 4 bases, V lost 6 bases, and 5 bases had no gene match. The CDR3 loop is CASRRTSGGLETQYF. For the CDR3, the DNA is TGTGCCAGCAGAAGGACTAGCGGGGGCCTAGAGACCCAGTACTTC.

V usage is TRBV20-1 and J usage is TRBJ1-5; TRBD1 agrees at 7 bases. Germline CDR1 DFQATT, CDR2 SNEGSKA (reference sequence). Trimming cost V 3 bases and J 5 bases; bases outside gene matches: 4. The CDR3 has 13 residues. In nucleotides, the CDR3 is TGCAGTGCTAGTGTCACAGGGGATCAGCCCCAGCATTTT. Its protein product is CSASVTGDQPQHF.

J is TRBJ1-2 and V is TRBV12-3 or TRBV12-4; no definite D call. This CDR3 region has 13 residues. V dropped 2 bases and J dropped 4 bases, with 8 bases sitting between them. DNA of the CDR3: TGTGCCAGCAGTTTACACAGTACCTATGGCTACACCTTC. It translates to CASSLHSTYGYTF.

The V and J genes are TRBV6-5 and TRBJ2-7, with 7 bases identical to TRBD2. Trimming cost V 7 bases and J 1 base; bases outside gene matches: 10. The germline gives CDR1 MNHEY, CDR2 SVGAGI. CDR3 length equals 15 residues. The chain's CDR3 is CASNVGGSLSYEQYF. CDR3 DNA: TGTGCCAGCAACGTGGGCGGGAGCCTTTCCTACGAGCAGTACTTC.

The V call is TRBV5-1, the J call TRBJ2-3; 9 nucleotides match TRBD2. Germline V lookup: CDR1 SGHRS, CDR2 YFSETQ. With V trimmed by 5 bases and J by 5 bases, 15 bases remained unmatched. The CDR3 has 17 amino acids. The CDR3 region has the DNA TGCGCCAGCAGGGATACCCGCGGGAGGGCCTGGCAAGATACGCAGTATTTT. Amino acid sequence: CASRDTRGRAWQDTQYF.

V gene TRBV7-8 combines with J gene TRBJ2-4; 7 bases are shared with TRBD1. From germline, CDR1 is SGHVS and CDR2 FQNEAQ. J was trimmed by 2 bases and V by 1 base; bases with no gene match: 5. This CDR3 spans 16 amino acids. CDR3 nucleotides: TGTGCCAGCAGCTTAGGTTACAGGGGAACCAAAAACATTCAGTACTTC. Protein: CASSLGYRGTKNIQYF.

A single count supports this clone. The J gene is TRBJ1-1, the V gene TRBV12-3 or TRBV12-4; D gene uncertain. Trimming shortened V by 6 bases and J by 1 base, and 9 bases separated the two germline ends. This CDR3 has 13 residues. DNA of the CDR3: TGTGCCAGCAGGCCCACAGCGAACACTGAAGCTTTCTTT. It codes for CASRPTANTEAFF.

The chain couples TRBV9 to TRBJ2-3, with D maybe TRBD2 (5 bases). Per germline, CDR1 SGDLS and CDR2 YYNGEE. V gave up 0 bases and J gave up 0 bases, with 11 bases separating them. The CDR3 length is 16 residues. The CDR3 sequence is CASSVGLAVSTDTQYF. DNA of the CDR3: TGTGCCAGCAGCGTAGGGCTAGCCGTCAGCACAGATACGCAGTATTTT.

The chain joins TRBV3-1 (or the pseudogene TRBV3-2) to TRBJ2-7; a possible D gene is TRBD2 (5 bases). Germline assignment: CDR1 LGHDT and CDR2 YNNKEL (reference sequence). CDR3 length: 14 amino acids. V was pared by 2 bases and J by 2 bases, with 10 bases between. CDR3 amino acids: CASSQLDSTYEQYF. As DNA, the CDR3 is TGTGCCAGCAGCCAACTGGACTCAACCTACGAGCAGTACTTC.

This clone was seen only once. The chain links TRBV7-3 to TRBJ1-3; no clear D. The V gene's germline CDR1 is SGHTA and CDR2 FQGTGA. Trimming removed 5 bases from V and 3 bases from J, with 5 bases in between. CDR3 length: 12 amino acids. The CDR3 is CASSPGGNTIYF. The CDR3 DNA reads TGTGCCAGCAGCCCGGGTGGAAACACCATATATTTT.

The chain is built from TRBV10-1 and TRBJ2-1; 9 nucleotides line up with TRBD2. V lost 0 bases and J lost 0; bases outside the gene matches: 21. Germline values: CDR1 WNHNN, CDR2 SYGVQD (reference sequence). The CDR3 spans 23 residues. CDR3 DNA sequence: TGCGCCAGCAGTGAGTCGACTTTCCGCGGGAGGGCCGTAGGAACCCTCTCCTACAATGAGCAGTTCTTC. Its translation is CASSESTFRGRAVGTLSYNEQFF.

This chain uses TRBV4-1 with TRBJ2-7, with D possibly matching TRBD2 (6 bases). Deletions cut 5 bases from V and 6 bases from J, with 23 bases between. The germline V gene encodes CDR1 MGHRA and CDR2 YSYEKL. The CDR3 covers 16 residues. CDR3 in amino acids: CASSFRPLRDRGEQYF. The CDR3 nucleotides are TGCGCCAGCAGCTTCCGACCGTTGCGGGACCGGGGCGAGCAGTACTTC.

The chain has TRBV14 and TRBJ1-6; D ambiguous. The germline V and J ends were trimmed by 2 bases and 10 bases, with 9 bases remaining between them. This CDR3 is 13 amino acids long. Germline V gives CDR1 SGHDN, CDR2 FVKESK. The CDR3 sequence: CASSQHQQSPLHF. For the CDR3, the DNA is TGTGCCAGCAGCCAACACCAACAGTCACCCCTCCACTTT. Filled out from reference TRBV14 and TRBJ1-6, the complete variable domain reads EAGVTQFPSHSVIEKGQTVTLRCDPISGHDNLYWYRRVMGKEIKFLLHFVKESKQDESGMPNNRFLAERTGGTYSTLKVQPAELEDSGVYFCASSQHQQSPLHFGNGTRLTVT.

There are a few counts of this clone. The chain joins TRBV4-1 to TRBJ1-6; 8 nucleotides line up with TRBD1. Per germline, CDR1 MGHRA and CDR2 YSYEKL. This CDR3 spans 18 amino acids. Trimming at V came to 5 bases and at J to 0 bases, leaving 9 bases not matched to a gene. This CDR3 is CASSLYRGIDSYNSPLHF. CDR3 DNA sequence: TGCGCCAGCAGCTTATACAGGGGGATCGACTCCTATAATTCACCCCTCCACTTT.

This chain links TRBV5-4 with TRBJ1-4, with D hard to call. This CDR3 region has 17 residues. The V gene lost 3 bases and the J gene lost 0 bases, with 15 bases spanning the gap. CDR1 and CDR2 from the germline V gene are SGHNT and YYREEE (reference sequence). The chain's CDR3 is CASSSRGGYATNEKLFF. In DNA, the CDR3 is TGTGCCAGCAGCTCCCGCGGAGGGTATGCAACTAATGAAAAACTGTTTTTT.

V usage is TRBV19 and J usage is TRBJ1-5, with 7 positions matching TRBD1. The V segment lost 5 bases and the J segment 3 bases; nucleotides outside the gene matches: 7. This CDR3 has 15 amino acids. In germline, CDR1 is LNHDA, CDR2 SQIVND (reference sequence). The CDR3 loop reads CASSYRGFPNQPQHF. In nucleotides, the CDR3 is TGTGCCAGTAGTTACAGGGGATTCCCCAATCAGCCCCAGCATTTT.